These T cell receptor beta chains were read from a single sample in a study of blood T cell repertoires in COVID-19. The assay was immunoSEQ multiplex PCR, and TCRdb's table has in-frame clones only and misses some. This sample carries 110,000 to 150,000 clones, about 91% of them seen once, and the ten largest clones take over 1.5%. The sample consisted of peripheral blood. These receptors were taken from a woman in her sixties or seventies with acute or convalescent COVID-19. Each CDR3 is given with its conserved first and last residue. Fields, in order: clone size, D gene, J gene, V gene, CDR3 DNA, CDR3 protein. D genes are given only for firm matches. Size is stated for part of the rows, as once, few or many counts, or as a class when the clone is expanded.

>.|TRBD1|TRBJ1-3|TRBV7-8
TGTGCCAGCAGCTGGGGACAGGGGGCTGGTGGAAACACCATATATTTT
CASSWGQGAGGNTIYF
>.|.|TRBJ1-1|TRBV3-1/TRBV3-2
TGTGCCAGCAGTCCTCAGGGATCGTACACTGAAGCTTTCTTT
CASSPQGSYTEAFF
>.|.|TRBJ1-2|TRBV5-1
TGCGCCAGCAGCTTGCAGATTAACTATGGCTACACCTTC
CASSLQINYGYTF
>.|TRBD1|TRBJ1-2|TRBV9
TGTGCCAGCAGCGCGCCACGACAGGGGAACTATGGCTACACCTTC
CASSAPRQGNYGYTF
>.|TRBD1|TRBJ2-3|TRBV5-1
TGCGCCAGCAAGGACAGGGACACAGATACGCAGTATTTT
CASKDRDTDTQYF
>.|.|TRBJ1-2|TRBV30
TGTGCCTGGAGTTTCCAGGCAGAAGCCTATGGCTACACCTTC
CAWSFQAEAYGYTF
>.|.|TRBJ2-3|TRBV6-1
TGTGCCAGCAGTCAAGCCCCAGAGGGGGTAGATACGCAGTATTTT
CASSQAPEGVDTQYF
>.|.|TRBJ1-5|TRBV6-5
TGTGCCAGCAGTTATTCCCCAGGGGCCAATCAGCCCCAGCATTTT
CASSYSPGANQPQHF
>.|.|TRBJ2-7|TRBV7-3
TGTGCCAGCAGCTTAAACGCGGGCTACGAGCAGTACTTC
CASSLNAGYEQYF
>few|.|TRBJ1-2|TRBV3-1/TRBV3-2
TGTGCCAGCAGCCAAGTAACATCCAACTATGGCTACACCTTC
CASSQVTSNYGYTF
>.|.|TRBJ1-2|TRBV4-3
TGCGCCAGCAGCCAAAATCTCAGGGTCGGCTACACCTTC
CASSQNLRVGYTF
>.|.|TRBJ1-1|TRBV7-3
TGTGCCAGCAGCAACCAGGGGTCCACTGAAGCTTTCTTT
CASSNQGSTEAFF
>.|TRBD2|TRBJ2-3|TRBV30
TGTGCCTGGAGTGGGGTAGCGGGGGGGAGCAATACGCAGTATTTT
CAWSGVAGGSNTQYF
>.|TRBD2|TRBJ2-2|TRBV6-1
TGTGCCAGCAGTGAAGCGCACCTAGCGGGGTCCACCGGGGAGCTGTTTTTT
CASSEAHLAGSTGELFF
>.|.|TRBJ2-2|TRBV12-3/TRBV12-4
TGTGCCAGCAGTTTTGGGGCTTACGGGGAGCTGTTTTTT
CASSFGAYGELFF
>.|TRBD1|TRBJ1-2|TRBV6-1
TGTGCCAGCAGTGATGGACAGGGGGTCTATGGCTACACCTTC
CASSDGQGVYGYTF
>.|TRBD2|TRBJ2-3|TRBV7-6
TGTGCCAGCAGCCTAATTGCGGGGGGCAGCACAGATACGCAGTATTTT
CASSLIAGGSTDTQYF
>.|TRBD1|TRBJ2-5|TRBV4-1
TGCGCCAGCAGCCGGGACAGGACCCCGCAAGAGACCCAGTACTTC
CASSRDRTPQETQYF
>.|TRBD1|TRBJ1-1|TRBV6-5
TGTGCCAGCAAACCTACAGGGGGCACTGAAGCTTTCTTT
CASKPTGGTEAFF
>.|.|TRBJ1-5|TRBV10-3
TGTGCCATCAGTGAGTCCGGCGGCATGGCGGGTCAGCCCCAGCATTTT
CAISESGGMAGQPQHF
>.|TRBD1|TRBJ1-5|TRBV30
TGTGCCTGGAGTACAGGGGGCTCAGGGAGCAATCAGCCCCAGCATTTT
CAWSTGGSGSNQPQHF
>.|TRBD1|TRBJ2-1|TRBV6-5
TGTGCCAGCAGTTTCCGGGACAGGGGAGCATATGAGCAGTTCTTC
CASSFRDRGAYEQFF
>.|.|TRBJ1-1|TRBV6-6
TGTGCCAGCAGTTACTCGGAGAGGGTAACTGAAGCTTTCTTT
CASSYSERVTEAFF
>.|TRBD1|TRBJ2-2|TRBV9
TGTGCCAGCAGTCGGGGCAGGGGGCTTGTCGGGGAGCTGTTTTTT
CASSRGRGLVGELFF
>.|.|TRBJ1-6|TRBV2
TGTGCCAGCACGAGGGCCCGGGAGAATTCACCCCTCCACTTT
CASTRARENSPLHF
>.|TRBD1|TRBJ1-1|TRBV30
TGTGCCTGGAGTATCAGAGGGGGCACAAACACTGAAGCTTTCTTT
CAWSIRGGTNTEAFF
>.|TRBD1|TRBJ1-2|TRBV5-1
TGCGCCAGCAGCTTGGAGTGGGACAGAGACTATGGCCACACCTTC
CASSLEWDRDYGHTF
>.|.|TRBJ2-6|TRBV19
TGTGCCAGTAGTATAGTAGGGGGGACAGCTGGGGCCAACGTCCTGACTTTC
CASSIVGGTAGANVLTF
>.|.|TRBJ1-4|TRBV4-2
TGTGCCAGCAGCCCCAGGGAATCTAATGAAAAACTGTTTTTT
CASSPRESNEKLFF
>.|TRBD1|TRBJ1-3|TRBV12-3/TRBV12-4
TGTGCCACTGGACAGGGGGGAAACACCATATATTTT
CATGQGGNTIYF
>.|.|TRBJ1-5|TRBV7-2
TGTGCCAGCAGCCCCGGGTCCGGGAGGGTCCATCAGCCCCAGCATTTT
CASSPGSGRVHQPQHF
>.|.|TRBJ2-6|TRBV11-3
TGTGCCAGCAGCTTAACCTCCAACAGGGCTGGGGCCAACGTCCTGACTTTC
CASSLTSNRAGANVLTF
>.|TRBD1|TRBJ2-6|TRBV18
TGTGCCAGCTCTCGTGACAGGGGATCGGGGGCCAACGTCCTGACTTTC
CASSRDRGSGANVLTF
>.|.|TRBJ1-6|TRBV6-6
TGTGCCAGCAGTGAGGCAAACAATTCACCCCTCCACTTT
CASSEANNSPLHF
>once|.|TRBJ2-1|TRBV27
TGTGCCAGCAGGCCTACCCAGGGGTATGAGCAGTTCTTC
CASRPTQGYEQFF
>once|.|TRBJ1-6|TRBV5-1
TGCGCCAGCAGCCAGGACAGTAGGGATTCACCCCTCCACTTT
CASSQDSRDSPLHF
>.|.|TRBJ1-2|TRBV12-3/TRBV12-4
TGTGCCAGCAGTCCCGGTACAGGGTATGGCTACACCTTC
CASSPGTGYGYTF
>.|.|TRBJ1-5|TRBV27
TGTGCCAGCGGGGGGATTAGCAATCAGCCCCAGCATTTT
CASGGISNQPQHF
>.|.|TRBJ1-6|TRBV16
TGTGCCAGCAGCCAAGGGCCGAATTCACCCCTCCACTTT
CASSQGPNSPLHF
>once|.|TRBJ1-3|TRBV28
TGTGCCAGCAGCTCTGGGTCGGACACGTACGGAAACACCATATATTTT
CASSSGSDTYGNTIYF
>.|TRBD1|TRBJ2-3|TRBV5-4
TGTGCCAGCAGCGTACAGGGGGCGCGAGATACGCAGTATTTT
CASSVQGARDTQYF
>.|.|TRBJ2-2|TRBV20-1
TGCAGTGCTAGAGGTTACGGGGAGCTGTTTTTT
CSARGYGELFF
>.|.|TRBJ1-1|TRBV27
TGTGCCAGCAGTTCCTCGCGGACAGTCGGAGCTTTCTTT
CASSSSRTVGAFF
>.|.|TRBJ2-2|TRBV18
TGTGCCAGCTCACCCTCTGAGGGCCCCGGGGAGCTGTTTTTT
CASSPSEGPGELFF
>few|.|TRBJ1-6|TRBV7-6
TGTGCCAGCAGCTTGGAGGGGAGTAATTCACCCCTCCACTTT
CASSLEGSNSPLHF
>.|.|TRBJ1-2|TRBV6-1
TGTGCCAGCAGTGACAGGTCCAACTATGGCTACACCTTC
CASSDRSNYGYTF
>.|.|TRBJ2-2|TRBV9
TGTGCCAGCAGCGTCTCCGGGAACACCGGGGAGCTGTTTTTT
CASSVSGNTGELFF
>once|.|TRBJ1-3|TRBV19
TGTGCCAGTAGTATAGGGGGAGGCAGTCGCTACTCTGGAAACACCATATATTTT
CASSIGGGSRYSGNTIYF
>few|TRBD2|TRBJ2-1|TRBV2
TGTGCCAGCGCGGGACTAGCGGCCACCGATGAGCAGTTCTTC
CASAGLAATDEQFF
>.|TRBD1|TRBJ1-5|TRBV18
TGTGCCAGCTCACCGGATAGGGACAGGTCCGCCAATCAGCCCCAGCATTTT
CASSPDRDRSANQPQHF
>.|TRBD2|TRBJ2-5|TRBV28
TGTGCCAGCAGTATATATCCGGGACTAGCGGGGGGTAAAGAGACCCAGTACTTC
CASSIYPGLAGGKETQYF
>.|TRBD1|TRBJ2-7|TRBV3-1/TRBV3-2
TGTGCCAGCAGCCAAGGGACAGGGACCTTCACTACCTACGAGCAGTACTTC
CASSQGTGTFTTYEQYF